Following are 5 T cell receptor beta chains from one sample sequenced in a study of T cell responses to AZD1222 COVID-19 vaccine. Sequenced by immunoSEQ multiplex PCR; TCRdb stores in-frame clones only, minus some. The sample holds around 210,000 clones, roughly 94% seen once. The material sequenced was peripheral blood, taken 28 days after the second dose of the MenACWY control vaccine. Receptors originate from an adult who received the MenACWY meningococcal vaccine as a control.

The chain employs TRBV27 and TRBJ2-2; D not certain. Germline V CDR1 and CDR2: MNHEY, SMNVEV (reference sequence). V was cut by 0 bases and J by 4 bases, with 9 bases left in between. The CDR3 length is 15 residues. The CDR3 loop reads CASSLSILGTGELFF. The CDR3 DNA reads TGTGCCAGCAGTTTATCTATTCTTGGCACCGGGGAGCTGTTTTTT.

Remarks on this clone: The same CDR3 arises from other DNA sequences in this sample as well. The V call is TRBV27, the J call TRBJ2-7; 8 bases fit TRBD1. Germline CDR1 is MNHEY and CDR2 is SMNVEV (reference sequence). CDR3 size: 13 residues. The V gene end was trimmed by 3 bases and the J gene end by 4 bases; junction bases not matched to a gene: 2. The CDR3 region is CASSLNRGYEQYF. The CDR3 region has the DNA TGTGCCAGCAGTTTGAACAGGGGGTACGAGCAGTACTTC.

The chain uses TRBV7-9 and TRBJ2-1; TRBD2 matches 12 bases. Germline values: CDR1 SEHNR, CDR2 FQNEAQ (reference sequence). V lost 7 bases and J lost 9; bases outside the gene matches: 7. This CDR3 is built from 14 residues. DNA for the CDR3: TGTGCCAGCATGCTAGCGGGAGGGACGACTGAGCAGTTCTTC. Residues: CASMLAGGTTEQFF.

The rearrangement joins TRBV29-1 to TRBJ1-1; 7 nucleotides align to TRBD1. The CDR3 runs to 16 residues. Germline CDR1 reads SQVTM; CDR2 reads ANQGSEA. The ends lost 7 bases at V and 2 bases at J; junction bases unmatched: 16. CDR3 in amino acids: CSGNGVTGASNTEAFF. The CDR3 DNA reads TGCAGCGGGAATGGGGTTACAGGGGCGAGTAACACTGAAGCTTTCTTT.

The chain carries TRBV5-1 and TRBJ2-7, with 9 nucleotides matching TRBD1. The CDR3 has 15 amino acids. The germline V gene has CDR1 SGHRS and CDR2 YFSETQ. Trimming removed 3 bases from V and 2 bases from J; junction bases left unmatched: 6. This CDR3 is CASSSRTGATYEQYF. CDR3 coding DNA: TGCGCCAGCAGCTCCCGGACAGGGGCCACCTACGAGCAGTACTTC.